Each of the 2 T cell receptor beta chains below was sequenced from the same sample in a study of T cells in Graves' hyperthyroidism and ophthalmopathy. Amplification targeted TCR beta CDR3 regions from RNA transcripts. Initially, a first-round RT-PCR of the TCR CDR3 employed the HTBI primer set. MiXCR, run by TCRdb on the multiplex PCR reads, gives a single entry per CDR3 protein. Of 750,000 to 900,000 distinct CDR3 sequences in the sample, about 38% were seen once. The sequenced sample was blood. These receptors were collected from a man between 18 and 29 years old with Graves' hyperthyroidism.

This clonotype has only a few counts. V is TRBV25-1 and J is TRBJ2-3; 8 nucleotides line up with TRBD2. Germline trimming cut 6 bases from V and 2 bases from J; bases unmatched to any gene: 4. Germline values: CDR1 MGHDK, CDR2 SYGVNS. This CDR3 comprises 14 residues. The CDR3 region is CASRRREVTDTQYF. In nucleotides, the CDR3 is TGTGCCAGCAGGAGGCGGGAGGTCACAGATACGCAGTATTTT.

As to this clonotype: The junction does not match germline at one end; this may be a read error. Here the CDR3 reads CASSSTGESYGYTF. In nucleotides, the CDR3 is TGTGCCAGCAGTTCTACAGGAGAAAGCTATGGCTACACCTTC. The chain combines TRBV10-3 with TRBJ1-2; TRBD1 is a possible D gene (5 bases). This CDR3 region has 14 residues. Germline V CDR1 and CDR2: ENHRY, SYGVKD.